The 26 T cell receptor beta chains presented below share a single source sample, sequenced in a study of T cell repertoires in breast cancer. A second nested PCR with blocking oligonucleotides suppressed unpaired genes. One entry per CDR3 protein, called by TCRdb with MiXCR from the emulsion pairing reads. The repertoire holds nearly 40,000 distinct CDR3 sequences, with roughly 42% as singletons. The expanded emulsion RT-PCR method captured paired alpha and beta chains from CD8+ T cells. The sample taken for sequencing was CD8+ T cells. These receptors came from a pool of human donors with breast cancer or a healthy control (not recorded which).

This chain uses TRBV7-9 with TRBJ1-2; the D gene is possibly TRBD1 (6 bases). Germline-derived CDR1 and CDR2 are SEHNR and FQNEAQ (reference sequence). The ends were cut back, 1 base at V and 0 bases at J, with 6 bases in the middle. This CDR3 comprises 14 residues. This CDR3 is CASSLGTANYGYTF. CDR3 in DNA: TGTGCCAGCAGCTTAGGGACAGCTAACTATGGCTACACCTTC.

The CDR3 region is CASSPTELRQPQHF. The CDR3 nucleotides read TGTGCCAGCAGCCCGACAGAGTTGAGGCAGCCCCAGCATTTT. J is TRBJ1-5 and V is TRBV3-1; TRBD1 might be the D (5 bases). The V gene lost 4 bases and the J gene lost 7 bases, with 14 bases spanning the gap. Germline lookup yields CDR1 LGHDT and CDR2 YNNKEL (reference sequence). The CDR3 has 14 residues.

As concerns this clonotype: A much more abundant neighbour one base away suggests this may be a read error. The chain has TRBV15 and TRBJ1-1, with D perhaps matching TRBD1 (5 bases). With 2 bases removed from V and 6 bases from J, the gap between germline ends came to 16 bases. CDR3 length: 15 residues. The germline gives CDR1 LNHNV, CDR2 YYDKDF (reference sequence). The CDR3 bases are TGTGCCACCAGCAGAATAAGAGGGGATTACTCTGAAGCTTTCTTT. Amino acid sequence: CATSRIRGDYSEAFF.

This chain joins TRBV15 and TRBJ2-2; 8 positions match TRBD1. The V segment lost 4 bases and the J segment 6 bases; nucleotides outside the gene matches: 4. The CDR3 covers 14 residues. Germline values: CDR1 LNHNV, CDR2 YYDKDF (reference sequence). The CDR3 here is CATSTTGGPGELFF. The DNA for the CDR3 is TGTGCCACCAGCACTACAGGGGGTCCCGGGGAGCTGTTTTTT.

This chain connects TRBV4-3 to TRBJ2-2; no firm D call. The CDR3 spans 11 residues. V lost 3 bases and J 5 bases, leaving 1 base between the germline ends. Germline V gene lookup returns CDR1 LGHNA and CDR2 YSLEER. The CDR3: CASSQTGELFF. Written as DNA, the CDR3 is TGCGCCAGCAGCCAGACCGGGGAGCTGTTTTTT.

The genes are TRBV6-1 and TRBJ1-2; 7 nucleotides align to TRBD1. The CDR3 is 15 amino acids. V gave up 1 base and J gave up 6 bases; unmatched junction bases: 8. Germline CDR1 is MNHNS and CDR2 is SASEGT. This CDR3 is CASSEEAGGRDGYTF. The DNA for the CDR3 is TGTGCCAGCAGTGAAGAAGCAGGGGGACGGGATGGCTACACCTTC.

This clonotype was observed a handful of times. V usage is TRBV4-1 and J usage is TRBJ1-5; 9 nucleotides align to TRBD1. Germline trimming cut 3 bases from V and 5 bases from J; bases unmatched to any gene: 5. The CDR3 contains 15 residues. Germline-derived CDR1 and CDR2 are MGHRA and YSYEKL. The CDR3 reads CASSQGQGRDQPQHF. For the CDR3, the DNA is TGCGCCAGCAGCCAGGGACAGGGTAGAGATCAGCCCCAGCATTTT.

Only a few counts were recorded for this clonotype. V and J are TRBV29-1 and TRBJ1-3, with 8 positions matching TRBD1. V shed 7 bases and J 0 bases; nucleotides not matched to a gene: 2. From germline, CDR1 is SQVTM and CDR2 ANQGSEA. This CDR3 is 13 amino acids long. CDR3 sequence reads: CSAGTGSGNTIYF. CDR3 DNA: TGCAGCGCTGGGACAGGCTCTGGAAACACCATATATTTT.

This clonotype was detected ten times or more. The genes are TRBV27 and TRBJ2-5, with 9 bases that match TRBD1. Germline loops: CDR1 MNHEY, CDR2 SMNVEV (reference sequence). Trimming at V came to 8 bases and at J to 4 bases, leaving 8 bases not matched to a gene. CDR3 size: 14 residues. CDR3 DNA: TGTGCCAGCCGCCCACAGGGGGCAGGAGAGACCCAGTACTTC. Its translation: CASRPQGAGETQYF.

This clonotype was recorded many times. The V call is TRBV13, the J call TRBJ2-5, with unresolved D. The CDR3 has 14 residues. From germline, CDR1 is PRHDT and CDR2 FYEKMQ (reference sequence). V lost 4 bases and J 5 bases, leaving 14 bases between the germline ends. CDR3 sequence (DNA): TGTGCCAGCAGCTCTCTCTCCATCCCGGAGACCCAGTACTTC. It translates to CASSSLSIPETQYF.

This clonotype occurred a few times. The V and J genes are TRBV20-1 and TRBJ2-1, with 7 nucleotides matching TRBD2. In germline, CDR1 is DFQATT, CDR2 SNEGSKA (reference sequence). This CDR3 is 10 amino acids long. Unmatched junction bases numbered 6, after V lost 6 bases and J lost 13 bases. CDR3 nucleotides: TGCAGTGCAACCGGGACTACTCAGTTCTTC. Translated: CSATGTTQFF.

The chain combines TRBV24-1 with TRBJ2-5; 9 bases are shared with TRBD2. Germline loops: CDR1 KGHDR, CDR2 SFDVKD. V dropped 9 bases and J dropped 3; count of bases not matched to a gene: 4. The CDR3 runs to 13 residues. CDR3 DNA sequence: TGTGCCACCGGGGTAGCGGGAGAAGAGACCCAGTACTTC. Translating gives CATGVAGEETQYF.

The chain employs TRBV20-1 and TRBJ2-5, with 11 nucleotides matching TRBD2. V lost 6 bases and J lost 5; bases outside the gene matches: 8. This CDR3 spans 14 amino acids. Germline lookup yields CDR1 DFQATT and CDR2 SNEGSKA (reference sequence). DNA for the CDR3: TGCAGTGCCCCGGCTAGCGGGGGGACGGAGACCCAGTACTTC. Translated: CSAPASGGTETQYF.

This clonotype was seen repeatedly, ten times or more. This chain uses TRBV6-1 with TRBJ1-1; possible D gene TRBD1, 5 bases. Trimming pared 3 bases from V and 6 bases from J, leaving 17 bases between. Germline V gene data show CDR1 as MNHNS and CDR2 as SASEGT. The CDR3 spans 15 residues. CDR3 in DNA: TGTGCCAGCAGTGATGAAGCGGGGGTAAGCTCTGAAGCTTTCTTT. Amino acids: CASSDEAGVSSEAFF.

The chain links TRBV27 to TRBJ1-2, with 8 bases aligning to TRBD1. Unmatched junction bases numbered 3, after V lost 5 bases and J lost 4 bases. CDR1 and CDR2 from the germline V gene are MNHEY and SMNVEV (reference sequence). The CDR3 has 13 residues. The CDR3 loop is CASSPQGGYGYTF. The CDR3 bases are TGTGCCAGCAGTCCACAGGGGGGCTATGGCTACACCTTC.

V gene TRBV5-1 combines with J gene TRBJ1-1; D not certain. The V end lost 3 bases, the J end lost 0 bases, and 6 bases lay between the germline ends. The CDR3 consists of 13 residues. Germline CDR1 and CDR2: SGHRS and YFSETQ. The CDR3 spells CASSSLMNTEAFF. CDR3 nucleotide sequence: TGCGCCAGCAGCTCTTTAATGAACACTGAAGCTTTCTTT. Looking up the rest from reference TRBV5-1 and TRBJ1-1 gives the full variable domain: KAGVTQTPRYLIKTRGQQVTLSCSPISGHRSVSWYQQTPGQGLQFLFEYFSETQRNKGNFPGRFSGRQFSNSRSEMNVSTLELGDSALYLCASSSLMNTEAFFGQGTRLTVV.

In this sample, this clonotype turned up a few times. The V and J genes are TRBV7-6 and TRBJ2-3; D remains unclear. Trimming stripped 0 bases from V and 6 bases from J, with 13 bases between. The CDR3 runs to 15 residues. Germline assignment: CDR1 SGHVS and CDR2 FNYEAQ. The CDR3 loop reads CASSLAPRPGDTQYF. In nucleotides, the CDR3 is TGTGCCAGCAGCTTAGCCCCGAGACCTGGGGATACGCAGTATTTT. Complete variable domain (other parts from reference TRBV7-6 and TRBJ2-3): GAGVSQSPRYKVTKRGQDVALRCDPISGHVSLYWYRQALGQGPEFLTYFNYEAQQDKSGLPNDRFSAERPEGSISTLTIQRTEQRDSAMYRCASSLAPRPGDTQYFGPGTRLTVL.

This chain links TRBV6-5 with TRBJ1-2; D gene ambiguous. The V end lost 6 bases, the J end lost 4 bases, and 18 bases lay between the germline ends. Per germline, CDR1 MNHEY and CDR2 SVGAGI. This CDR3 is 15 amino acids long. In nucleotides, the CDR3 is TGTGCCAGCAGAGTCGGCAGGAACCGGGTCTATGGCTACACCTTC. Translated: CASRVGRNRVYGYTF.

Only one count was recorded for this clonotype. The junction differs from germline at one of its ends, possibly a read error. The chain has TRBV20-1 and TRBJ1-5, with TRBD1 matching over 8 bases. Per the germline V gene, CDR1 is DFQATT and CDR2 is SNEGSKA (reference sequence). This CDR3 has 15 residues. CDR3 coding DNA: TGCAGTGCCAGGCCCTTCGGACAGGGTGATCAGCCCAAGCATTTT. It specifies CSARPFGQGDQPKHF.

The V gene is TRBV3-1, the J gene TRBJ1-1; 9 bases line up with TRBD1. Per the germline V gene, CDR1 is LGHDT and CDR2 is YNNKEL (reference sequence). After removal of 5 bases from V and 4 bases from J, the junction contained 8 bases not matched to a gene. This CDR3 has 15 amino acids. CDR3 amino acids: CASSWGQGLGTEAFF. The DNA of the CDR3 is TGTGCCAGCAGCTGGGGACAGGGTTTGGGCACTGAAGCTTTCTTT.

The genes are TRBV5-1 and TRBJ1-1, with D maybe TRBD1 (5 bases). The germline V gene encodes CDR1 SGHRS and CDR2 YFSETQ. CDR3 size: 15 residues. Trimming shortened V by 3 bases and J by 2 bases, and 14 bases separated the two germline ends. The CDR3 region is CASSSPGRPNTEAFF. Written as DNA, the CDR3 is TGCGCCAGCAGCTCGCCGGGACGCCCTAACACTGAAGCTTTCTTT. Looking up the rest from reference TRBV5-1 and TRBJ1-1 gives the full variable domain: KAGVTQTPRYLIKTRGQQVTLSCSPISGHRSVSWYQQTPGQGLQFLFEYFSETQRNKGNFPGRFSGRQFSNSRSEMNVSTLELGDSALYLCASSSPGRPNTEAFFGQGTRLTVV.

The chain joins TRBV20-1 to TRBJ1-2; D gene unclear. Trimming stripped 6 bases from V and 4 bases from J, with 9 bases between. CDR1 DFQATT and CDR2 SNEGSKA come from the germline V gene (reference sequence). The CDR3 runs 11 residues. The CDR3 protein is CSAEGPYGYTF. CDR3 nucleotide sequence: TGCAGTGCAGAGGGCCCCTATGGCTACACCTTC.

This clonotype was recorded a few times. V usage is TRBV10-3 and J usage is TRBJ2-1; 10 bases match TRBD2. The CDR3 has 17 amino acids. Trimming cost V 6 bases and J 0 bases; bases outside gene matches: 8. The germline CDR1 and CDR2 sequences are ENHRY and SYGVKD. The CDR3 protein is CAIRPHLAGVSYNEQFF. CDR3 nucleotides: TGTGCCATCAGGCCCCATCTAGCGGGAGTCTCCTACAATGAGCAGTTCTTC.

Turning to this clonotype: As the CDR3 is not closed by the conserved phenylalanine or tryptophan, this likely results from a read error. V is TRBV20-1 and J is TRBJ2-5; no clear D gene. Between the trimmed V and J ends, which lost 6 bases and 2 bases, there was a span of 7 bases. Germline V gene sequence: CDR1 DFQATT, CDR2 SNEGSKA (reference sequence). The CDR3 runs 11 residues. CDR3 protein: CSAKRQETQYS. In DNA, the CDR3 is TGCAGTGCCAAACGGCAAGAGACCCAGTACTCC.

The rearrangement uses TRBV4-2 and TRBJ2-1; unclear D gene. Between the trimmed V and J ends, which lost 0 bases and 5 bases, there was a span of 17 bases. Germline V CDR1 and CDR2: LGHNA, YNFKEQ. The CDR3 spans 17 residues. CDR3 region: CASSQDRGLLDHNEQFF. CDR3 coding DNA: TGTGCCAGCAGCCAAGATAGAGGTCTCCTAGACCACAATGAGCAGTTCTTC.

The V and J genes are TRBV2 and TRBJ2-1; no firm D call. Germline-derived CDR1 and CDR2 are SNHLY and FYNNEI. V lost 3 bases, J lost 6 bases, and 9 bases lay in between. The CDR3 runs to 13 residues. The CDR3 DNA reads TGTGCCAGCAGTGACCCAGCGTCCAATGAGCAGTTCTTC. This gives the protein CASSDPASNEQFF.